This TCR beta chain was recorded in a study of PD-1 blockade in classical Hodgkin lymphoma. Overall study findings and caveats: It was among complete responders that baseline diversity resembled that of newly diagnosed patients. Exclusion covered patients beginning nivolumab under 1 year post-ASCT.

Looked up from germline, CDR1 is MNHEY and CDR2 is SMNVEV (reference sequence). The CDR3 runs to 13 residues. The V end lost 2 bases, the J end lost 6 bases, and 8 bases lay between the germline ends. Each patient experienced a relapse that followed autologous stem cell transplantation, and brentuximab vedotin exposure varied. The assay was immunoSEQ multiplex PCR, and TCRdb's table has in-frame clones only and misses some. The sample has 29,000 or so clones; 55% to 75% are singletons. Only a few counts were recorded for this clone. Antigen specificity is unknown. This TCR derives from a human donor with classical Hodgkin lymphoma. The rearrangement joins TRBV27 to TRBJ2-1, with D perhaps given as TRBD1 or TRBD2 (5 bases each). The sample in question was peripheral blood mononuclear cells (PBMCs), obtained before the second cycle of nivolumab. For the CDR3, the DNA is TGTGCCAGCAGTTTACGGGACGGCAATGAGCAGTTCTTC. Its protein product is CASSLRDGNEQFF.